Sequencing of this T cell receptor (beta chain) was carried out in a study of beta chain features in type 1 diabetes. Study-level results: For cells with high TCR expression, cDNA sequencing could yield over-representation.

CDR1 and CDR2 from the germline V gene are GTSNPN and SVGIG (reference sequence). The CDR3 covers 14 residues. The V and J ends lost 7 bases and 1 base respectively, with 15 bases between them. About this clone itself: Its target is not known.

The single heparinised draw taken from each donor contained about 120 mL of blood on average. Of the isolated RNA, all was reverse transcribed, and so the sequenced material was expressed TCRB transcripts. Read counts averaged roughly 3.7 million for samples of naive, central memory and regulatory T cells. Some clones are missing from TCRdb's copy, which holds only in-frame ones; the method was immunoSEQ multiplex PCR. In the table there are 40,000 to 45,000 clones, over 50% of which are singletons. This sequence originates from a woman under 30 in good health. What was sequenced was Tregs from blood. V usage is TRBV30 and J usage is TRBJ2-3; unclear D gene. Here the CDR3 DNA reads TGTGCCTCCCTTAGCACATCCGGCACAGATACGCAGTATTTT. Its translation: CASLSTSGTDTQYF.